The source of this T cell receptor (beta chain) is a study of early T cells in non-severe SARS-CoV-2 infection. Unique molecular identifier tags were affixed to discrete cDNA molecules. TCRdb reprocessed the 5' RACE reads via MiXCR and lists one record per CDR3 protein. The sample yields tens of thousands of distinct CDR3 sequences, 12% seen once. Germline V gene sequence: CDR1 SEHNR, CDR2 FQNEAQ (reference sequence). The CDR3 runs 13 residues. The table lists this clonotype with many counts. Its specificity is not known. Findings and limits, study-wide: The matching step, a VDJdb search, favored anti-spike CD8 responses and missed private and CD4 specificities.

The J gene is TRBJ1-1, the V gene TRBV7-9; D is unclear. The sample comprised whole blood. This sequence was found in an adult who was a healthcare worker with PCR-confirmed SARS-CoV-2 infection or an uninfected control (not recorded which). Written as DNA, the CDR3 is TGTGCGAGCCAGGTGGGCTTCAACACTGAAGCTTTCTTT. Its protein is CASQVGFNTEAFF. The complete variable domain, with remaining parts taken from reference TRBV7-9 and TRBJ1-1, reads DTGVSQNPRHKITKRGQNVTFRCDPISEHNRLYWYRQTLGQGPEFLTYFQNEAQLEKSRLLSDRFSAERPKGSFSTLEIQRTEQGDSAMYLCASQVGFNTEAFFGQGTRLTVV.